This T cell receptor (beta chain) was sequenced during a study of T cells in Graves' hyperthyroidism and ophthalmopathy. Study-level points and caveats: Within blood appeared most thyroid clonotypes that had expanded above 0.001.

Inclusion characteristics of ophthalmopathy patients comprised a Clinical Activity Score of at least 3, a NOSPECS grade of at least 4, and duration under 3 months. Clinical symptoms, serum thyroxine, TRAb, thyroid ultrasound and orbital computed tomography informed diagnoses. The PBMCs studied were ones that came from about 10 ml fresh peripheral blood. Template material for amplifying TCR beta CDR3 regions consisted of RNA transcripts. The study used the HTBI primer set for a first-round RT-PCR of the TCR CDR3. TCRdb used MiXCR to reprocess the multiplex PCR reads, holding one entry per CDR3 protein. The repertoire consists of some 490,000 distinct CDR3 sequences, with less than 25% occurring once and the leading ten covering 45% to 50%. From germline, CDR1 is DFQATT and CDR2 SNEGSKA (reference sequence). V lost 6 bases, J lost 4 bases, and 8 bases stayed unmatched. This CDR3 has 15 residues. About this clonotype: The antigen remains undetermined.

The chain uses TRBV20-1 and TRBJ2-3, with TRBD2 matching over 12 bases. What was sequenced was blood. The receptor's source is a woman in her 70s with Graves' ophthalmopathy. The CDR3 is CSALRLAGAADTQYF. CDR3 sequence (DNA): TGCAGTGCACTTAGACTAGCGGGAGCAGCAGATACGCAGTATTTT.